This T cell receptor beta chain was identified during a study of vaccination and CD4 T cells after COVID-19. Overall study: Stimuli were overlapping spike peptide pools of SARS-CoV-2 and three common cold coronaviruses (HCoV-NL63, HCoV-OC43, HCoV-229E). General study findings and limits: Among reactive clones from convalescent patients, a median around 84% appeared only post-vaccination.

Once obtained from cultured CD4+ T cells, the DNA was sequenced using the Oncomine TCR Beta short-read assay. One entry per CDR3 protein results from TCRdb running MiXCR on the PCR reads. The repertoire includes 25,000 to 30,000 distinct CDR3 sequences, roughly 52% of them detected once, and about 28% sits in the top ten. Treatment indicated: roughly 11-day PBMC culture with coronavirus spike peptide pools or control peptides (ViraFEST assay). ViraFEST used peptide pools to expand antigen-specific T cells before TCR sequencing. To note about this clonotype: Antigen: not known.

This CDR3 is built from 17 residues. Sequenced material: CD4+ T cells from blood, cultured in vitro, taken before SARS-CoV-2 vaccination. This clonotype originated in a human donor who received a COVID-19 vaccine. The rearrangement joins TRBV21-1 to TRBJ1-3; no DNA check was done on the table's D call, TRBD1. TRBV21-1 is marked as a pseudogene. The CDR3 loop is CASSTLLPRGLGNTIYF. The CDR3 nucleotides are TGTGCCAGCAGCACTCTCCTACCCCGGGGGCTGGGAAACACCATATATTTT.